The 32 T cell receptor beta chains given below trace back to one sample, sequenced in a study of blood T cell repertoires in COVID-19. Sequencing was performed with immunoSEQ multiplex PCR; in TCRdb, only in-frame clones are kept and a portion is missing. The sample records under 45,000 clones, roughly 80% being singletons. The sequenced material came from peripheral blood. The receptors derive from a human donor with acute or convalescent COVID-19. The donor label of this sample is uncertain.

V usage is TRBV6-5 and J usage is TRBJ1-4; D may be TRBD1 (5 bases). V lost 4 bases and J lost 7, with 13 bases in between. Germline V gene sequence: CDR1 MNHEY, CDR2 SVGAGI. CDR3 size: 14 residues. In DNA form, the CDR3 reads TGTGCCAGCAGTTTGGGGGGATTAGGTGAAAAACTGTTTTTT. This translates into CASSLGGLGEKLFF.

V usage is TRBV18 and J usage is TRBJ2-3; 7 bases agree with TRBD2. CDR1 KGHSH and CDR2 LQKENI come from the germline V gene. The CDR3 has 20 residues. Unmatched junction bases numbered 17, after V lost 0 bases and J lost 2 bases. The CDR3 loop reads CASSPPVGLDGFGVTDTQYF. The CDR3 nucleotides are TGTGCCAGCTCACCACCGGTAGGACTAGATGGCTTTGGGGTCACAGATACGCAGTATTTT.

The J gene is TRBJ2-1, the V gene TRBV21-1; the tabulated D call, TRBD2, remains unverified against the DNA. TRBV21-1 is tagged as a pseudogene. The CDR3 extends over 15 amino acids. CDR3 DNA: TGTGCCAGCAGCAAAGGCCCGGCGGGCGGGAGTGAGCAGTTCTTC. Its translation is CASSKGPAGGSEQFF.

This clone was seen just once. The chain joins TRBV12-3 or TRBV12-4 to TRBJ2-1; no reliable D call. Trimming removed 4 bases at V and 7 bases at J, with 11 bases between. The CDR3 is 13 residues long. CDR3 amino acids: CASSSSPTNEQFF. Written as DNA, the CDR3 is TGTGCCAGCAGTTCATCACCCACAAATGAGCAGTTCTTC.

This clone was counted between two and nine times. This chain links TRBV6-5 with TRBJ1-2; D unresolved. Germline CDR1 is MNHEY and CDR2 is SVGAGI. V was clipped by 6 bases and J by 0 bases, with 5 bases between them. The CDR3 is made up of 12 amino acids. CDR3 protein: CASSLPNYGYTF. DNA of the CDR3: TGTGCCAGCAGCCTACCTAACTATGGCTACACCTTC.

This clone was observed a few times. V is TRBV5-4 and J is TRBJ1-2; D not certain. Germline V gene lookup returns CDR1 SGHNT and CDR2 YYREEE (reference sequence). The CDR3 covers 11 residues. V lost 6 bases and J 6 bases, leaving 9 bases between the germline ends. CDR3 region: CASTEGDGYTF. The CDR3 region has the DNA TGTGCCAGCACCGAGGGAGATGGCTACACCTTC.

J is TRBJ1-1 and V is TRBV3-1 (or the pseudogene TRBV3-2), with TRBD1 identical over 9 bases. This CDR3 is 15 amino acids long. Per germline, CDR1 LGHDT and CDR2 YNNKEL (reference sequence). V was pared by 5 bases and J by 4 bases, with 8 bases of the junction left unmatched. The CDR3 DNA reads TGTGCCAGCAGCTTAGGACAGGGGTTGGGCACTGAAGCTTTCTTT. The encoded protein is CASSLGQGLGTEAFF.

This clone was seen just once. The CDR3 coding sequence is TGTGCCAGTAGTGCTCCAGGGGGTGGAAACACCATATATTTT. Residues: CASSAPGGGNTIYF. V usage is TRBV19 and J usage is TRBJ1-3; 7 nucleotides agree with TRBD1. This CDR3 region has 14 residues. V shed 5 bases, J shed 3 bases, and the junction held 4 bases outside the gene matches. The germline V gene encodes CDR1 LNHDA and CDR2 SQIVND (reference sequence).

J is TRBJ2-4 and V is TRBV2; 10 bases match TRBD1. Germline V gene data show CDR1 as SNHLY and CDR2 as FYNNEI. This CDR3 is built from 15 residues. The V and J ends lost 8 bases and 1 base, in that order; junction bases with no gene match: 5. CDR3 sequence (DNA): TGTGCCAGCCGGGACAGGGGTAGCGCCAAAAACATTCAGTACTTC. Translated, it gives CASRDRGSAKNIQYF.

The V and J genes are TRBV29-1 and TRBJ1-3; D may be TRBD1 (5 bases). V lost 5 bases and J 1 base, leaving 6 bases between the germline ends. CDR3 length equals 12 residues. CDR1 is SQVTM and CDR2 is ANQGSEA in the germline V gene. CDR3 sequence: CSVRQSGNTIYF. The CDR3 region has the DNA TGCAGCGTTAGACAGTCTGGAAACACCATATATTTT.

The chain carries TRBV3-1 (or the pseudogene TRBV3-2) and TRBJ2-1, with D perhaps TRBD2 (6 bases). This CDR3 contains 11 residues. Germline V gene lookup returns CDR1 LGHDT and CDR2 YNNKEL (reference sequence). V lost 4 bases, J lost 14 bases, and 12 bases lay in between. The CDR3 nucleotides are TGTGCCAGCAGCCGCGGGACTTCAGAGTTCTTC. The encoded protein is CASSRGTSEFF.

This clone has only a few counts. The rearrangement links TRBV7-8 to TRBJ2-7; the match to TRBD1 covers 10 bases. With 7 bases clipped from V and 5 bases from J, the junction kept 14 bases outside the gene matches. Germline V gene sequence: CDR1 SGHVS, CDR2 FQNEAQ. This CDR3 contains 16 residues. The CDR3 DNA follows: TGTGCCAGCACCAGGGCTTTAAGGGACAGGGGTCACGAGCAGTACTTC. It translates to CASTRALRDRGHEQYF.

The chain employs TRBV19 and TRBJ1-5; 9 bases are a match to TRBD1. The CDR3 covers 16 residues. The J segment lost 7 bases and the V segment lost 3 bases, leaving 10 bases of the junction unmatched. The germline V gene encodes CDR1 LNHDA and CDR2 SQIVND (reference sequence). The CDR3 loop is CASSMGGQGSKQPQHF. The CDR3 DNA reads as TGTGCCAGTAGTATGGGCGGACAGGGGTCGAAACAGCCCCAGCATTTT.

This rearrangement joins TRBV6-5 to TRBJ2-1; 9 bases match TRBD2. This CDR3 is 15 amino acids long. CDR1 is MNHEY and CDR2 is SVGAGI in the germline V gene. The V segment lost 2 bases and the J segment 3 bases; nucleotides outside the gene matches: 2. The CDR3, as DNA: TGTGCCAGCAGTTACGGACTAGCGAGCTACAATGAGCAGTTCTTC. Translating it yields CASSYGLASYNEQFF.

This chain links TRBV5-1 with TRBJ1-1; D unresolved. This CDR3 has 14 amino acids. V gave up 1 base and J gave up 0 bases, with 7 bases separating them. Germline loops: CDR1 SGHRS, CDR2 YFSETQ. The CDR3 nucleotides read TGCGCCAGCAGCTTGCAACAGATGAACACTGAAGCTTTCTTT. Protein product: CASSLQQMNTEAFF.

The J gene is TRBJ2-3, the V gene TRBV4-3, with unresolved D. V was shortened by 0 bases and J by 4 bases, with 5 bases between the two germline ends. The CDR3 has 13 amino acids. Germline loops: CDR1 LGHNA, CDR2 YSLEER. The CDR3 reads CASSQESADTQYF. The CDR3 nucleotides read TGCGCCAGCAGCCAAGAATCGGCAGATACGCAGTATTTT.

In this sample, this clone turned up once. The CDR3 nucleotides are TGCAGCGCGCGGGGGGAGGAGACCCAGTACTTC. Residues: CSARGEETQYF. V and J are TRBV29-1 and TRBJ2-5; 8 bases are shared with TRBD2. In germline, CDR1 is SQVTM, CDR2 ANQGSEA. The CDR3 length is 11 residues. V gave up 7 bases and J gave up 5 bases; unmatched junction bases: 3.

V usage is TRBV7-9 and J usage is TRBJ1-3; tentative D call: TRBD1 (5 bases). Trimming removed 2 bases from V and 5 bases from J, with 13 bases in between. The CDR3 extends over 15 amino acids. Looked up from germline, CDR1 is SEHNR and CDR2 is FQNEAQ (reference sequence). The CDR3 region has the DNA TGTGCCAGCAGCTTACGGTGGGGCGGAAGAAACACCATATATTTT. This sequence encodes CASSLRWGGRNTIYF.

V is TRBV7-6 and J is TRBJ1-1; TRBD1 matches 8 bases. The CDR3 contains 13 residues. Per germline, CDR1 SGHVS and CDR2 FNYEAQ. V trimming: 8 bases; J trimming: 1 base; junction bases outside the gene matches: 3. DNA of the CDR3: TGTGCCAGCCAGGGGGCTGCGAACACTGAAGCTTTCTTT. This gives the protein CASQGAANTEAFF.

The rearrangement joins TRBV4-1 to TRBJ2-3; D perhaps matches TRBD2 (5 bases). CDR1 is MGHRA, CDR2 YSYEKL, per germline. The CDR3 extends over 17 amino acids. V was pared by 0 bases and J by 3 bases, with 16 bases between. Here the CDR3 DNA reads TGCGCCAGCAGCCAAGAAAGCTCCCGGGGTTCGACAGATACGCAGTATTTT. Residues: CASSQESSRGSTDTQYF.

This chain connects TRBV28 to TRBJ1-2, with TRBD1 matching over 9 bases. The CDR3 consists of 17 residues. Germline V gene data show CDR1 as MDHEN and CDR2 as SYDVKM. With 2 bases clipped from V and 3 bases from J, the junction kept 10 bases outside the gene matches. The CDR3 protein is CASSLGTGSHRYYGYTF. CDR3 nucleotides: TGTGCCAGCAGTTTAGGGACAGGGTCTCATCGATACTATGGCTACACCTTC.

V usage is TRBV7-9 and J usage is TRBJ2-7; 9 bases align to TRBD2. This CDR3 spans 14 amino acids. The germline V gene encodes CDR1 SEHNR and CDR2 FQNEAQ (reference sequence). Trimming took 3 bases from V and 5 from J; bases not matched to a gene: 5. CDR3 sequence: CASSFRTSADEQYF. CDR3 in DNA: TGTGCCAGCAGCTTTCGGACTAGCGCGGACGAGCAGTACTTC.

The rearrangement links TRBV7-9 to TRBJ2-5; D might be TRBD2 (6 bases). The CDR3 is made up of 14 amino acids. Germline V gene lookup returns CDR1 SEHNR and CDR2 FQNEAQ (reference sequence). Trimming cost V 0 bases and J 2 bases, with 7 bases left between them. In nucleotides, the CDR3 is TGTGCCAGCAGCTTAGCACGGGGGCAAGAGACCCAGTACTTC. Its translation is CASSLARGQETQYF.

This clone has just a few counts. This sequence joins TRBV10-3 and TRBJ2-7; maybe TRBD1 (6 bases). Germline-derived CDR1 and CDR2 are ENHRY and SYGVKD. V was clipped by 5 bases and J by 3 bases, with 14 bases between them. The CDR3 covers 14 residues. CDR3 coding DNA: TGTGCCATCAGTATTACGACAGGATACTACGAGCAGTACTTC. It is translated as CAISITTGYYEQYF.

This sequence joins TRBV5-5 and TRBJ1-2, with D uncertain. V was trimmed by 0 bases and J by 4 bases, leaving 4 bases between them. The CDR3 length is 12 residues. The V gene's germline CDR1 is SGHKS and CDR2 YYEKEE (reference sequence). CDR3 protein: CASSLAGYGYTF. In DNA, the CDR3 is TGTGCCAGCAGCTTGGCCGGCTATGGCTACACCTTC.

The V call is TRBV28, the J call TRBJ1-5; TRBD1 is a possible D gene (5 bases). V was pared by 2 bases and J by 4 bases, with 9 bases between. This CDR3 comprises 14 residues. Germline V CDR1 and CDR2: MDHEN, SYDVKM. CDR3 sequence: CASSLQGWNQPQHF. In DNA, the CDR3 is TGTGCCAGCAGTTTACAGGGATGGAATCAGCCCCAGCATTTT.

This sequence joins TRBV7-9 and TRBJ2-7; possible D gene TRBD2, 5 bases. Germline values: CDR1 SEHNR, CDR2 FQNEAQ (reference sequence). V lost 5 bases, J lost 3 bases, and 14 bases lay in between. CDR3 length: 14 amino acids. In DNA, the CDR3 is TGTGCCAGCAGCCATCCGGGGTCACGCTACGAGCAGTACTTC. Amino acids: CASSHPGSRYEQYF.

J is TRBJ2-3 and V is TRBV6-5; 7 bases fit TRBD2. From germline, CDR1 is MNHEY and CDR2 SVGAGI. This CDR3 spans 12 amino acids. The V gene end was trimmed by 5 bases and the J gene end by 12 bases; junction bases not matched to a gene: 8. CDR3 sequence: CASSRPGLPQYF. The DNA of the CDR3 is TGTGCCAGCAGTCGTCCGGGACTACCACAGTATTTT.

V usage is TRBV3-1 (or the pseudogene TRBV3-2) and J usage is TRBJ1-2, with a weak D call TRBD1 (6 bases). Germline V gives CDR1 LGHDT, CDR2 YNNKEL (reference sequence). The length of the CDR3 is 17 residues. Trimming shortened V by 4 bases and J by 3 bases, and 21 bases separated the two germline ends. In nucleotides, the CDR3 is TGTGCCAGCAGCCCGAACAATATCGGACAGCTCTACTATGGCTACACCTTC. Translated: CASSPNNIGQLYYGYTF.

This clone was recorded only once. This chain uses TRBV19 with TRBJ1-6; possible D gene TRBD1, 5 bases. Germline V gene sequence: CDR1 LNHDA, CDR2 SQIVND (reference sequence). This CDR3 has 13 residues. Trimming took off 5 bases at V and 9 bases at J, with 11 bases between the two ends. CDR3 residues: CASSGGGSSPLHF. The CDR3 DNA follows: TGTGCCAGTAGTGGGGGGGGGAGTTCACCCCTCCACTTT.

This chain joins TRBV5-1 and TRBJ2-1; 10 nucleotides match TRBD2. The CDR3 has 15 amino acids. Germline V CDR1 and CDR2: SGHRS, YFSETQ. Unmatched junction bases numbered 10, after V lost 5 bases and J lost 8 bases. CDR3 in amino acids: CASRLVEREGHEQFF. The DNA of the CDR3 is TGCGCCAGCAGGCTAGTGGAGCGGGAGGGCCATGAGCAGTTCTTC.

The chain couples TRBV28 to TRBJ2-2; 8 bases align to TRBD2. This CDR3 spans 15 amino acids. Unmatched junction bases numbered 6, after V lost 4 bases and J lost 5 bases. CDR1 MDHEN and CDR2 SYDVKM come from the germline V gene. The CDR3 DNA sequence: TGTGCCAGCAGTTGGAGCGGGAGAGGGACCGGGGAGCTGTTTTTT. It is translated as CASSWSGRGTGELFF.